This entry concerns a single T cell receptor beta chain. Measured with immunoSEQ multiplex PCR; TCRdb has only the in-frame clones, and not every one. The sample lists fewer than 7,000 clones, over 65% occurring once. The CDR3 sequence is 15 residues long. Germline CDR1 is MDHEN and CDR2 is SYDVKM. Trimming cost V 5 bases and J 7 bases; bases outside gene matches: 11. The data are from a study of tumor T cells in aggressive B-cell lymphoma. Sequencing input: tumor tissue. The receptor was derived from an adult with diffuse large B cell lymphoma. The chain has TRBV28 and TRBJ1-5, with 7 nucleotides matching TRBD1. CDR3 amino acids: CASSPADREGQPQHF. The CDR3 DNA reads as TGTGCCAGCAGTCCCGCCGACAGGGAAGGACAGCCCCAGCATTTT.